The clone carrying this T cell receptor beta chain was detected only once. Its antigen is not known. Germline V CDR1 and CDR2: SQVTM, ANQGSEA. This CDR3 spans 14 amino acids. Healthy bone marrow donors made up the donor group. The data were taken from a study of cytomegalovirus exposure and HLA in healthy donors. Study-level findings and limits: A prior analysis recorded that most TCR beta V segments were productive about 87% or about 30% of the time. A link between a missense DCLRE1C variant and TCR beta V- and J-gene trimming emerged from a later analysis.

The primer mix had 60 Vbeta and 13 Jbeta primers. Profiling relied on immunoSEQ multiplex PCR, and the TCRdb table lists in-frame clones only, not all of them. The data hold approximately 88,000 clones, with over 75% observed a single time. Sequencing was performed on PBMCs. This clonotype was obtained from a man between 18 and 29 years old in good health and CMV-seronegative. The chain carries TRBV29-1 and TRBJ2-5, with 8 bases lining up with TRBD1. The DNA end is more similar to TRBJ2-7, so the J call may be wrong. CDR3 region: CSVVRTGFVYEQYF. For the CDR3, the DNA is TGCAGCGTTGTTAGGACAGGGTTTGTCTACGAGCAGTACTTC.